A single sample is the source of the 23 T cell receptor beta chains below, sequenced in a study of T cells after yellow fever vaccination. TCRdb redid the calling of the 5' RACE reads with MiXCR, one entry per CDR3 protein. In the table there are over 100,000 distinct CDR3 sequences, 8.4% of which are singletons. The specimen comprised CD8+ T cells sorted from PBMCs, sampled 45 days after the yellow fever booster vaccination. These receptors all come from a man aged 25-40 years who received the YFV17D yellow fever vaccine.

This clonotype was seen repeatedly, ten times or more. The V gene is TRBV30, the J gene TRBJ2-7; D gene ambiguous. The germline V and J ends were trimmed by 6 bases and 7 bases, with 10 bases remaining between them. CDR1 is GTSNPN and CDR2 is SVGIG in the germline V gene (reference sequence). The CDR3 is 10 residues long. The CDR3 sequence: CACHMGEQYF. CDR3 coding DNA: TGTGCCTGCCATATGGGGGAGCAGTACTTC. The variable domain in full, with the rest retrieved from reference TRBV30 and TRBJ2-7, is SQTIHQWPATLVQPVGSPLSLECTVEGTSNPNLYWYRQAAGRGLQLLFYSVGIGQISSEVPQNLSASRPQDRQFILSSKKLLLSDSGFYLCACHMGEQYFGPGTRLTVT.

The rearrangement uses TRBV19 and TRBJ1-2; perhaps TRBD1 as D (5 bases). Germline values: CDR1 LNHDA, CDR2 SQIVND (reference sequence). The V gene lost 4 bases and the J gene lost 5 bases, with 17 bases spanning the gap. CDR3 length: 15 amino acids. CDR3 region: CASSTAGDSVYGYTF. The DNA for the CDR3 is TGTGCCAGTAGTACCGCCGGGGACTCCGTGTATGGCTACACCTTC.

The table lists this clonotype with many counts. This rearrangement joins TRBV7-2 to TRBJ2-2; TRBD2 matches 7 bases. Germline trimming cut 6 bases from V and 2 bases from J; bases unmatched to any gene: 12. There are 17 residues in the CDR3. The germline CDR1 and CDR2 sequences are SGHTA and FQGNSA. The CDR3: CASSPTLAGVNTGELFF. CDR3 DNA sequence: TGTGCCAGCAGTCCTACGCTGGCGGGAGTTAACACCGGGGAGCTGTTTTTT.

This clonotype has at least ten counts. J is TRBJ1-1 and V is TRBV29-1; the D is unclear. This CDR3 spans 11 amino acids. V gave up 5 bases and J gave up 2 bases, with 6 bases separating them. In germline, CDR1 is SQVTM, CDR2 ANQGSEA. CDR3 amino acids: CSVKGNTEAFF. The CDR3, as DNA: TGCAGCGTTAAAGGAAACACTGAAGCTTTCTTT. Together with reference TRBV29-1 and TRBJ1-1, the CDR3 gives the full variable domain: SAVISQKPSRDICQRGTSLTIQCQVDSQVTMMFWYRQQPGQSLTLIATANQGSEATYESGFVIDKFPISRPNLTFSTLTVSNMSPEDSSIYLCSVKGNTEAFFGQGTRLTVV.

The chain employs TRBV7-8 and TRBJ2-1; D call uncertain. V was shortened by 5 bases and J by 2 bases, with 22 bases between the two germline ends. Germline CDR1 reads SGHVS; CDR2 reads FQNEAQ. There are 18 residues in the CDR3. CDR3 DNA: TGTGCCAGCAGCGTGGTGGCCTCCCGACCCGTCCCCTACAATGAGCAGTTCTTC. Translating it yields CASSVVASRPVPYNEQFF.

With respect to this clonotype: A much larger clone sits a single nucleotide away, making a read error possible. The chain recombines TRBV7-2 with TRBJ2-7; D unclear. Germline CDR1 SGHTA, CDR2 FQGNSA. Trimming left V 3 bases short and J 3 bases short, with 12 bases between. The CDR3 sequence is 14 residues long. DNA of the CDR3: TGTGCCAGCAGCTTCCACGGCGGTAACTACGAGCAGTACTTC. The encoded protein is CASSFHGGNYEQYF.

This clonotype was picked up a small number of times. The chain recombines TRBV7-9 with TRBJ2-1, with 9 nucleotides matching TRBD2. The CDR3 has 15 amino acids. V dropped 4 bases and J dropped 10; count of bases not matched to a gene: 11. Germline lookup yields CDR1 SEHNR and CDR2 FQNEAQ (reference sequence). The chain's CDR3 is CASSSTGTSPREQFF. DNA of the CDR3: TGTGCCAGCAGCTCGACCGGGACTAGCCCTCGGGAGCAGTTCTTC. Together with reference TRBV7-9 and TRBJ2-1, the CDR3 gives the full variable domain: DTGVSQNPRHKITKRGQNVTFRCDPISEHNRLYWYRQTLGQGPEFLTYFQNEAQLEKSRLLSDRFSAERPKGSFSTLEIQRTEQGDSAMYLCASSSTGTSPREQFFGPGTRLTVL.

This clonotype was detected ten times or more. This chain joins TRBV7-7 and TRBJ1-4, with TRBD1 matching 9 bases. Germline CDR1 SSHAT, CDR2 FNYEAQ (reference sequence). Losses at the gene ends were 4 bases for V and 8 bases for J; bases not matched to a gene: 5. The CDR3 is 14 residues long. In DNA form, the CDR3 reads TGTGCCAGCAGCTCCGGGACAGGGTTCGAAAAACTGTTTTTT. It encodes CASSSGTGFEKLFF.

Only a few counts were recorded for this clonotype. J is TRBJ2-5 and V is TRBV7-2; the D gene is possibly TRBD2 (6 bases). V shed 5 bases and J shed 5 bases, with 12 bases lying between them. CDR1 and CDR2 (germline): SGHTA, FQGNSA. The CDR3 has 13 residues. The CDR3 reads CASSLGGRETQYF. The CDR3 DNA is TGTGCCAGCAGCCTCGGAGGGCGGGAGACCCAGTACTTC.

This clonotype was counted between two and nine times. The chain carries TRBV13 and TRBJ1-6; 11 bases match TRBD1. CDR1 and CDR2 (germline): PRHDT, FYEKMQ (reference sequence). This CDR3 contains 16 residues. The V and J ends lost 4 bases and 4 bases, in that order; junction bases with no gene match: 3. Here the CDR3 reads CASSSGTGGYNSPLHF. CDR3 DNA sequence: TGTGCCAGCAGCTCGGGGACAGGGGGATATAATTCACCCCTCCACTTT.

The table lists this clonotype with many counts. V is TRBV29-1 and J is TRBJ2-1, with D perhaps given as TRBD1 or TRBD2 (5 bases each). CDR3 length equals 14 residues. Germline V CDR1 and CDR2: SQVTM, ANQGSEA. V lost 6 bases and J lost 5, with 17 bases in between. DNA of the CDR3: TGCAGCGTGCTAACCGGGACGACAAACAATGAGCAGTTCTTC. Its translation is CSVLTGTTNNEQFF.

This clonotype was seen many times. The V and J genes are TRBV7-9 and TRBJ1-1, with a weak D call TRBD1 (5 bases). The CDR3 runs 14 residues. With 5 bases removed from V and 4 bases from J, the gap between germline ends came to 14 bases. Germline V CDR1 and CDR2: SEHNR, FQNEAQ (reference sequence). CDR3 nucleotide sequence: TGTGCCAGCAGCGTTACAGGTGAACCCACTGAAGCTTTCTTT. It translates to CASSVTGEPTEAFF.

The rearrangement joins TRBV20-1 to TRBJ2-1; 10 bases are a match to TRBD1. This CDR3 region has 16 residues. Germline V gene data show CDR1 as DFQATT and CDR2 as SNEGSKA (reference sequence). The J segment lost 9 bases and the V segment lost 0 bases, leaving 11 bases of the junction unmatched. The CDR3 reads CSAREGRTGGIGEQFF. In DNA, the CDR3 is TGCAGTGCTAGAGAGGGAAGGACAGGGGGGATAGGTGAGCAGTTCTTC.

This clonotype was found a few times. The chain recombines TRBV11-2 with TRBJ2-3; 14 bases are shared with TRBD2. Germline loops: CDR1 SGHAT, CDR2 FQNNGV. Trimming cost V 5 bases and J 12 bases; bases outside gene matches: 16. This CDR3 spans 17 amino acids. DNA of the CDR3: TGTGCCAGCAGCCCCCTCCCCGAGACTAGCGGGAGGGCCGACCAGTATTTT. It is translated as CASSPLPETSGRADQYF.

This clonotype has at least ten counts. The chain recombines TRBV20-1 with TRBJ2-5, with D tentatively TRBD2 (5 bases). Trimming took 6 bases from V and 5 from J, leaving 19 bases between them. CDR1 and CDR2 from the germline V gene are DFQATT and SNEGSKA (reference sequence). This CDR3 contains 14 residues. CDR3 bases: TGCAGTGCGCTTCCCCTGACTATTGATGAGACCCAGTACTTC. Translated, it gives CSALPLTIDETQYF.

The chain recombines TRBV7-6 with TRBJ2-2, with TRBD2 matching 8 bases. CDR1 is SGHVS and CDR2 is FNYEAQ in the germline V gene. V was pared by 5 bases and J by 7 bases, with 9 bases of the junction left unmatched. CDR3 length: 15 amino acids. CDR3 protein: CASSPTGGGYGELFF. Written as DNA, the CDR3 is TGTGCCAGCAGCCCAACCGGCGGGGGGTACGGGGAGCTGTTTTTT.

This clonotype was seen at least ten times. The chain joins TRBV5-5 to TRBJ2-7; D is unresolved. This CDR3 region has 14 residues. CDR1 is SGHKS, CDR2 YYEKEE, per germline (reference sequence). V was pared by 3 bases and J by 5 bases, with 15 bases between. Written as DNA, the CDR3 is TGTGCCAGCAGCTGGTATTTCAATGAGGACGAGCAGTACTTC. This sequence encodes CASSWYFNEDEQYF.

V usage is TRBV27 and J usage is TRBJ2-2; D is unresolved. Trimming removed 5 bases at V and 6 bases at J, with 7 bases between. CDR1 MNHEY and CDR2 SMNVEV come from the germline V gene (reference sequence). The CDR3 consists of 12 residues. The CDR3 is CASSNFPGELFF. In DNA form, the CDR3 reads TGTGCCAGCAGTAATTTTCCCGGGGAGCTGTTTTTT.

This clonotype has a count of ten or more. The chain couples TRBV29-1 to TRBJ1-2, with D possibly matching TRBD1 (5 bases). Germline V gene lookup returns CDR1 SQVTM and CDR2 ANQGSEA. Trimming shortened V by 7 bases and J by 1 base, and 7 bases separated the two germline ends. The CDR3 length is 11 residues. CDR3 DNA: TGCAGCGCCAGGGTTAACTATGGCTACACCTTC. Protein sequence: CSARVNYGYTF.

This clonotype was recorded at least ten times. The rearrangement links TRBV6-6 to TRBJ2-3; possibly TRBD2 for D (5 bases). CDR3 length: 13 residues. Germline loops: CDR1 MNHNY, CDR2 SVGAGI (reference sequence). Trimming took 11 bases from V and 5 from J, leaving 17 bases between them. The CDR3 sequence: CAGARGSVDTQYF. The CDR3 DNA reads TGTGCCGGAGCACGGGGATCCGTAGATACGCAGTATTTT.

The table lists this clonotype with many counts. The V call is TRBV7-8, the J call TRBJ2-7, with a tentative D call TRBD2 (7 bases). V shed 4 bases and J shed 2 bases, with 18 bases lying between them. Germline V gene data show CDR1 as SGHVS and CDR2 as FQNEAQ. The CDR3 contains 16 residues. CDR3 region: CASSSAMGGRAYEQYF. CDR3 bases: TGTGCCAGCAGCTCCGCCATGGGGGGGCGGGCCTACGAGCAGTACTTC.

At least ten counts were recorded for this clonotype. This chain uses TRBV7-2 with TRBJ1-1; no firm D call. V lost 2 bases and J 5 bases, leaving 18 bases between the germline ends. CDR3 length: 16 amino acids. Germline values: CDR1 SGHTA, CDR2 FQGNSA. CDR3 sequence (DNA): TGTGCCAGCAGCTTACTAGTCGGATTCGGGGATACTGAAGCTTTCTTT. This encodes CASSLLVGFGDTEAFF.

Ten or more counts support this clonotype. This chain connects TRBV6-2 or TRBV6-3 to TRBJ2-7, with D perhaps given as TRBD1 or TRBD2 (5 bases each). The CDR3 has 13 amino acids. The ends were cut back, 2 bases at V and 6 bases at J, with 11 bases in the middle. Germline CDR1 and CDR2: MNHEY and SVGEGT. DNA for the CDR3: TGTGCCAGCAGTTACGCCTTCGGGGCCGAGCAGTACTTC. Translated: CASSYAFGAEQYF.